These 32 T cell receptor beta chains share one sample of origin, sequenced in a study of blood T cell repertoires in COVID-19. The table came from immunoSEQ multiplex PCR; TCRdb's copy has only in-frame clones and leaves some out. The sample carries 250,000 to 300,000 clones, over 75% recorded once. Sequenced material: PBMCs or T cells enriched from blood (not recorded which). The receptor source for this set is a man in his late teens or twenties who had recovered from COVID-19.

This chain uses TRBV6-5 with TRBJ2-1, with 8 bases fitting TRBD2. Per germline, CDR1 MNHEY and CDR2 SVGAGI. J lost 12 bases, V lost 5 bases, and 15 bases had no gene match. The CDR3 is 15 residues long. CDR3 region: CASSQPGLGDFGQFF. For the CDR3, the DNA is TGTGCCAGCAGTCAACCGGGACTAGGAGATTTCGGGCAGTTCTTC.

This chain connects TRBV4-2 to TRBJ1-1; D is unclear. V lost 0 bases to trimming and J lost 0 bases, with 11 bases between them. The germline gives CDR1 LGHNA, CDR2 YNFKEQ. The CDR3 extends over 16 amino acids. CDR3 sequence reads: CASSQDPAGLNTEAFF. The CDR3 DNA follows: TGTGCCAGCAGCCAAGATCCGGCAGGTCTGAACACTGAAGCTTTCTTT.

The chain carries TRBV7-2 and TRBJ1-2, with 9 positions matching TRBD1. CDR3 length: 16 residues. In germline, CDR1 is SGHTA, CDR2 FQGNSA. The J segment lost 2 bases and the V segment lost 5 bases, leaving 9 bases of the junction unmatched. Here the CDR3 reads CASSPAGTGRNYGYTF. The CDR3 DNA is TGTGCCAGCAGCCCAGCCGGGACAGGGAGGAACTATGGCTACACCTTC.

This rearrangement joins TRBV15 to TRBJ2-7; 8 positions match TRBD1. J was trimmed by 3 bases and V by 0 bases; bases with no gene match: 4. The CDR3 extends over 15 amino acids. Germline CDR1 is LNHNV and CDR2 is YYDKDF (reference sequence). The CDR3 is CATSREDRENYEQYF. In DNA form, the CDR3 reads TGTGCCACCAGCAGAGAGGACAGGGAGAACTACGAGCAGTACTTC.

This sequence joins TRBV3-1 (or the pseudogene TRBV3-2) and TRBJ2-1; TRBD2 is a possible D gene (6 bases). Between the trimmed V and J ends, which lost 0 bases and 2 bases, there was a span of 14 bases. From germline, CDR1 is LGHDT and CDR2 YNNKEL (reference sequence). CDR3 length: 17 amino acids. This chain's CDR3 is CASSQDSLGEAYNEQFF. In DNA, the CDR3 is TGTGCCAGCAGCCAAGACTCCTTGGGGGAGGCCTACAATGAGCAGTTCTTC.

This clone came up once. This rearrangement joins TRBV5-1 to TRBJ1-3, with a weak D call TRBD1 (5 bases). The germline V gene encodes CDR1 SGHRS and CDR2 YFSETQ. The CDR3 sequence is 12 residues long. The V and J ends lost 4 bases and 5 bases respectively, with 7 bases between them. For the CDR3, the DNA is TGCGCCAGCAGCCTGGACAGAAACACCATATATTTT. Its protein product is CASSLDRNTIYF.

The chain combines TRBV28 with TRBJ1-6; D gene uncertain. Germline assignment: CDR1 MDHEN and CDR2 SYDVKM. Deletions cut 2 bases from V and 7 bases from J, with 9 bases between. The CDR3 has 14 residues. CDR3 protein: CASSLAGGNSPLHF. CDR3 sequence (DNA): TGTGCCAGCAGTTTAGCAGGAGGGAATTCACCCCTCCACTTT.

The chain carries TRBV2 and TRBJ2-3, with D possibly matching TRBD1 (6 bases). CDR1 and CDR2 from the germline V gene are SNHLY and FYNNEI. V lost 4 bases to trimming and J lost 0 bases, with 17 bases between them. CDR3 length equals 17 residues. The CDR3: CASSVYRGGYSTDTQYF. CDR3 DNA: TGTGCCAGCAGTGTTTATCGAGGGGGATATAGCACAGATACGCAGTATTTT.

J is TRBJ1-4 and V is TRBV5-4; 7 bases are a match to TRBD1. The junction had 11 bases not matched to a gene; V was cut back by 2 bases and J by 7 bases. Germline lookup yields CDR1 SGHNT and CDR2 YYREEE (reference sequence). The CDR3 sequence is 16 residues long. CDR3 sequence: CASSLGGPDRVEKLFF. In DNA, the CDR3 is TGTGCCAGCAGCTTAGGGGGCCCCGATCGAGTTGAAAAACTGTTTTTT.

The V call is TRBV19, the J call TRBJ1-1, with 7 bases lining up with TRBD1. This CDR3 comprises 14 residues. Germline values: CDR1 LNHDA, CDR2 SQIVND (reference sequence). V trimming: 8 bases; J trimming: 6 bases; junction bases outside the gene matches: 12. Here the CDR3 DNA reads TGTGCCAGTTCAAACGACAGGGTTAGCCCTGAAGCTTTCTTT. As protein: CASSNDRVSPEAFF.

V and J are TRBV18 and TRBJ2-3; 8 nucleotides line up with TRBD1. The germline V gene has CDR1 KGHSH and CDR2 LQKENI. The CDR3 is made up of 15 amino acids. The trim removed 0 bases at V and 2 bases at J, leaving 1 base unmatched. In nucleotides, the CDR3 is TGTGCCAGCTCACCACCGGGACAGGACACAGATACGCAGTATTTT. Its translation: CASSPPGQDTDTQYF.

This clone is a singleton in its sample. The rearrangement joins TRBV28 to TRBJ1-5, with TRBD1 identical over 8 bases. With 6 bases clipped from V and 5 bases from J, the junction kept 6 bases outside the gene matches. This CDR3 has 14 residues. Per germline, CDR1 MDHEN and CDR2 SYDVKM. The CDR3 DNA reads TGTGCCAGCAGCTCTGGACAGGGAGATCAGCCCCAGCATTTT. It yields the protein CASSSGQGDQPQHF.

A single count supports this clone. The J gene is TRBJ1-3, the V gene TRBV18; no clear D gene. Per germline, CDR1 KGHSH and CDR2 LQKENI. V lost 0 bases and J 2 bases, leaving 11 bases between the germline ends. The CDR3 runs 16 residues. CDR3 in amino acids: CASSPPGVAAGNTIYF. The CDR3 region has the DNA TGTGCCAGCTCACCACCGGGTGTGGCGGCTGGAAACACCATATATTTT.

This clone was counted a single time. The genes are TRBV19 and TRBJ2-2, with 9 bases fitting TRBD1. The germline V gene has CDR1 LNHDA and CDR2 SQIVND (reference sequence). The V and J ends lost 3 bases and 6 bases, in that order; junction bases with no gene match: 5. The CDR3 extends over 15 amino acids. CDR3 residues: CASSMGDRVAGELFF. The CDR3 nucleotides read TGTGCCAGTAGTATGGGGGACAGGGTGGCCGGGGAGCTGTTTTTT.

J is TRBJ2-4 and V is TRBV4-1; 15 positions match TRBD2. In germline, CDR1 is MGHRA, CDR2 YSYEKL. The CDR3 covers 14 residues. V was clipped by 5 bases and J by 9 bases; unmatched bases: 2. The CDR3 region is CASSRGLAGGIQYF. CDR3 DNA: TGCGCCAGCAGCAGGGGACTAGCGGGGGGCATTCAGTACTTC.

The chain has TRBV10-3 and TRBJ2-5; D possibly corresponds to TRBD2 (6 bases). Germline V gene lookup returns CDR1 ENHRY and CDR2 SYGVKD. The CDR3 contains 13 residues. Trimming removed 5 bases at V and 1 base at J, with 8 bases between. The CDR3 DNA is TGTGCCATCAGTAAGACTAGCCAAGAGACCCAGTACTTC. As protein: CAISKTSQETQYF.

The V gene is TRBV19, the J gene TRBJ1-2, with 8 bases aligning to TRBD1. After removal of 1 base from V and 5 bases from J, the junction contained 6 bases not matched to a gene. Germline lookup yields CDR1 LNHDA and CDR2 SQIVND (reference sequence). The CDR3 is 15 amino acids. The CDR3 region is CASSIGAGGRYGYTF. DNA for the CDR3: TGTGCCAGTAGTATAGGTGCAGGGGGCCGGTATGGCTACACCTTC.

The rearrangement joins TRBV15 to TRBJ2-3, with TRBD2 matching 9 bases. Germline values: CDR1 LNHNV, CDR2 YYDKDF (reference sequence). V dropped 11 bases and J dropped 3; count of bases not matched to a gene: 3. CDR3 length equals 12 residues. The CDR3 nucleotides are TGTGCCGTTAGCGGGAGTACAGATACGCAGTATTTT. Translation gives CAVSGSTDTQYF.

This clone occurred a few times. The V gene is TRBV7-9, the J gene TRBJ1-3; 9 nucleotides agree with TRBD1. The CDR3 spans 15 residues. The V segment lost 3 bases and the J segment 7 bases; nucleotides outside the gene matches: 7. Germline V lookup: CDR1 SEHNR, CDR2 FQNEAQ (reference sequence). The CDR3 reads CASSFGQGLRNTIYF. The CDR3 nucleotides are TGTGCCAGCAGCTTCGGACAGGGGCTAAGGAACACCATATATTTT.

The chain carries TRBV2 and TRBJ1-5; D perhaps matches TRBD1 (6 bases). Trimming shortened V by 0 bases and J by 4 bases, and 10 bases separated the two germline ends. The CDR3 covers 15 residues. Germline V gene lookup returns CDR1 SNHLY and CDR2 FYNNEI. The CDR3 sequence: CASSEANRVNQPQHF. Here the CDR3 DNA reads TGTGCCAGCAGTGAAGCAAACAGGGTGAATCAGCCCCAGCATTTT.

The gene calls are TRBV19 and TRBJ2-1; 9 bases fit TRBD1. The V gene end was trimmed by 5 bases and the J gene end by 1 base; junction bases not matched to a gene: 3. The germline V gene encodes CDR1 LNHDA and CDR2 SQIVND (reference sequence). The CDR3 consists of 15 residues. The CDR3 loop reads CASSLQGASYNEQFF. CDR3 DNA: TGTGCCAGTAGTCTACAGGGGGCTTCCTACAATGAGCAGTTCTTC.

V gene TRBV9 combines with J gene TRBJ1-2; D might be TRBD1 (6 bases). Deletions cut 2 bases from V and 5 bases from J, with 13 bases between. The CDR3 loop spans 14 amino acids. Germline lookup yields CDR1 SGDLS and CDR2 YYNGEE. CDR3 in DNA: TGTGCCAGCAGCGTTCGGACAGACGTATATGGCTACACCTTC. This sequence encodes CASSVRTDVYGYTF.

The chain is built from TRBV10-3 and TRBJ1-2; D is possibly TRBD1 (5 bases). There are 11 residues in the CDR3. Trimming took off 5 bases at V and 5 bases at J, with 6 bases between the two ends. CDR1 and CDR2 from the germline V gene are ENHRY and SYGVKD. As DNA, the CDR3 is TGTGCCATCAGTTCAGGGTATGGCTACACCTTC. It encodes CAISSGYGYTF.

CDR3 loop: CASSQSGLAKNIQYF. The CDR3 DNA follows: TGTGCCAGCAGCCAGAGCGGGCTAGCCAAAAACATTCAGTACTTC. V usage is TRBV3-1 (or the pseudogene TRBV3-2) and J usage is TRBJ2-4; D may be TRBD2 (6 bases). The CDR3 contains 15 residues. Germline V lookup: CDR1 LGHDT, CDR2 YNNKEL (reference sequence). V gave up 3 bases and J gave up 0 bases, with 9 bases separating them.

The J gene is TRBJ2-7, the V gene TRBV5-1; D is perhaps TRBD1 (6 bases). V was trimmed by 0 bases and J by 6 bases, leaving 19 bases between them. Looked up from germline, CDR1 is SGHRS and CDR2 is YFSETQ. This CDR3 is 16 amino acids long. The CDR3 spells CASSLGWGQSASEQYF. The CDR3 DNA follows: TGCGCCAGCAGCTTGGGTTGGGGGCAGAGTGCGTCCGAGCAGTACTTC.

The rearrangement links TRBV5-4 to TRBJ1-1, with 9 bases that match TRBD1. The ends lost 2 bases at V and 0 bases at J; junction bases unmatched: 2. The germline CDR1 and CDR2 sequences are SGHNT and YYREEE (reference sequence). The CDR3 has 15 amino acids. The CDR3 loop reads CASSFRDRVNTEAFF. DNA for the CDR3: TGTGCCAGCAGCTTCCGGGACAGGGTGAACACTGAAGCTTTCTTT.

The genes are TRBV10-3 and TRBJ2-1; 7 bases fit TRBD2. Germline values: CDR1 ENHRY, CDR2 SYGVKD. This CDR3 spans 13 amino acids. Trimming cost V 3 bases and J 11 bases; bases outside gene matches: 7. CDR3 nucleotides: TGTGCCATCAGTGAAGAGAGCGGGACGCAGCAGTTCTTC. Translating gives CAISEESGTQQFF.

The genes are TRBV19 and TRBJ2-6; D is perhaps TRBD1 (6 bases). Trimming left V 3 bases short and J 2 bases short, with 8 bases between. This CDR3 is 15 amino acids long. Germline V CDR1 and CDR2: LNHDA, SQIVND (reference sequence). The CDR3 sequence is CASSIYRAGANVLTF. CDR3 DNA: TGTGCCAGTAGTATTTACAGGGCTGGGGCCAACGTCCTGACTTTC.

The V gene is TRBV6-5, the J gene TRBJ1-5; perhaps TRBD1 as D (6 bases). V lost 0 bases and J lost 7, with 13 bases in between. Germline loops: CDR1 MNHEY, CDR2 SVGAGI. This CDR3 has 15 residues. In nucleotides, the CDR3 is TGTGCCAGCAGTTACTCGGGGGCGCGTGACCAGCCCCAGCATTTT. This gives the protein CASSYSGARDQPQHF.

J is TRBJ2-5 and V is TRBV7-9, with a weak D call TRBD1 (6 bases). The CDR3 is 12 residues long. V was cut by 6 bases and J by 3 bases, with 8 bases left in between. Germline loops: CDR1 SEHNR, CDR2 FQNEAQ (reference sequence). The CDR3 reads CASSYREETQYF. The CDR3, as DNA: TGTGCCAGCAGTTACAGGGAAGAGACCCAGTACTTC. Full variable domain (missing parts from reference TRBV7-9 and TRBJ2-5): DTGVSQNPRHKITKRGQNVTFRCDPISEHNRLYWYRQTLGQGPEFLTYFQNEAQLEKSRLLSDRFSAERPKGSFSTLEIQRTEQGDSAMYLCASSYREETQYFGPGTRLLVL.

The J gene is TRBJ1-2, the V gene TRBV2; D might be TRBD1 (5 bases). V lost 11 bases to trimming and J lost 4 bases, with 14 bases between them. In germline, CDR1 is SNHLY, CDR2 FYNNEI. The CDR3 consists of 12 residues. DNA of the CDR3: TGTGCCGGTCGGGGGGTTCCCTATGGCTACACCTTC. The encoded protein is CAGRGVPYGYTF.

The CDR3 sequence: CASSAGTNTDTQYF. In DNA form, the CDR3 reads TGCGCCAGCAGCGCGGGGACCAACACAGATACGCAGTATTTT. This chain joins TRBV4-1 and TRBJ2-3, with D tentatively TRBD2 (6 bases). CDR3 length: 14 amino acids. Trimming removed 5 bases from V and 2 bases from J, with 11 bases in between. Germline values: CDR1 MGHRA, CDR2 YSYEKL.